A single sample gave rise to the 11 T cell receptor beta chains below, sequenced in a study of memory B cells and T cells in multiple sclerosis. After stimulus-free culture, autoproliferating CFSE-dim and non-proliferating CFSE-high T cells were sequenced separately. Pooled replicate wells came from some 5x10^7 CFSE-labeled PBMCs cultured about seven days without stimulus. What these receptors recognize is not known. Sequenced by immunoSEQ multiplex PCR; TCRdb stores in-frame clones only, minus some. The table shows some 48,000 clones, with roughly four fifths occurring only once. The specimen was PBMCs from blood kept in culture. These receptors were collected from a human donor with multiple sclerosis.

The chain is built from TRBV28 and TRBJ2-5, with 7 bases aligning to TRBD1. This CDR3 region has 14 residues. The V segment lost 10 bases and the J segment 1 base; nucleotides outside the gene matches: 9. Germline lookup yields CDR1 MDHEN and CDR2 SYDVKM. The CDR3 loop reads CATGTGAIQETQYF. CDR3 nucleotide sequence: TGTGCCACCGGAACAGGGGCCATCCAAGAGACCCAGTACTTC.

This clone was counted a few times. The rearrangement joins TRBV7-2 to TRBJ2-7; 9 bases match TRBD1. Germline trimming cut 4 bases from V and 5 bases from J; bases unmatched to any gene: 6. The length of the CDR3 is 14 residues. CDR1 and CDR2 from the germline V gene are SGHTA and FQGNSA. The chain's CDR3 is CASSSTGGMNEQYF. DNA for the CDR3: TGTGCCAGCAGCTCGACAGGGGGAATGAACGAGCAGTACTTC.

Here the CDR3 DNA reads TGTGCCAGCAGCTTAGATCTCTACGAGCAGTACTTC. This gives the protein CASSLDLYEQYF. The V call is TRBV11-2, the J call TRBJ2-7; D is unresolved. Deletions cut 0 bases from V and 3 bases from J, with 3 bases between. Germline V gene sequence: CDR1 SGHAT, CDR2 FQNNGV. The CDR3 is 12 residues long.

V and J are TRBV30 and TRBJ1-2, with 7 bases aligning to TRBD1. Germline V lookup: CDR1 GTSNPN, CDR2 SVGIG (reference sequence). CDR3 length: 14 amino acids. Germline trimming cut 1 base from V and 5 bases from J; bases unmatched to any gene: 7. This CDR3 reads CAWSGTGGGYGYTF. As DNA, the CDR3 is TGTGCCTGGAGTGGGACAGGAGGGGGGTATGGCTACACCTTC.

J is TRBJ1-3 and V is TRBV9; D gene ambiguous. In germline, CDR1 is SGDLS, CDR2 YYNGEE. This CDR3 region has 15 residues. Trimming shortened V by 0 bases and J by 0 bases, and 7 bases separated the two germline ends. This CDR3 is CASSVGWNSGNTIYF. CDR3 nucleotide sequence: TGTGCCAGCAGCGTAGGGTGGAACTCTGGAAACACCATATATTTT. The complete variable domain, with remaining parts taken from reference TRBV9 and TRBJ1-3, reads DSGVTQTPKHLITATGQRVTLRCSPRSGDLSVYWYQQSLDQGLQFLIQYYNGEERAKGNILERFSAQQFPDLHSELNLSSLELGDSALYFCASSVGWNSGNTIYFGEGSWLTVV.

This chain uses TRBV11-2 with TRBJ1-5, with a weak D call TRBD1 (5 bases). Trimming cost V 0 bases and J 9 bases, with 15 bases left between them. The germline V gene encodes CDR1 SGHAT and CDR2 FQNNGV. The CDR3 length is 15 residues. CDR3 residues: CASSLDRWQGSPQHF. The CDR3 DNA is TGTGCCAGCAGCTTAGATCGATGGCAGGGATCGCCCCAGCATTTT.

This sequence joins TRBV18 and TRBJ1-4, with 9 bases lining up with TRBD1. CDR1 KGHSH and CDR2 LQKENI come from the germline V gene. The CDR3 consists of 14 residues. V lost 5 bases to trimming and J lost 2 bases; unmatched junction nucleotides: 0. The chain's CDR3 is CASSGQGTNEKLFF. CDR3 sequence (DNA): TGTGCCAGCTCAGGACAGGGGACTAATGAAAAACTGTTTTTT. The variable domain in full, completed from reference TRBV18 and TRBJ1-4, reads NAGVMQNPRHLVRRRGQEARLRCSPMKGHSHVYWYRQLPEEGLKFMVYLQKENIIDESGMPKERFSAEFPKEGPSILRIQQVVRGDSAAYFCASSGQGTNEKLFFGSGTQLSVL.

This clone appeared once. J is TRBJ2-2 and V is TRBV6-5; no firm D call. Trimming took off 6 bases at V and 5 bases at J, with 13 bases between the two ends. Germline loops: CDR1 MNHEY, CDR2 SVGAGI. The CDR3 totals 14 residues. CDR3 sequence (DNA): TGTGCCAGCAGAGAGATAAGGATTACCGGGGAGCTGTTTTTT. Protein: CASREIRITGELFF.

V gene TRBV9 combines with J gene TRBJ2-7, with D uncertain. V shed 2 bases and J shed 0 bases, with 9 bases lying between them. The CDR3 has 14 amino acids. CDR1 SGDLS and CDR2 YYNGEE come from the germline V gene. The CDR3 spells CASSVGYSSYEQYF. As DNA, the CDR3 is TGTGCCAGCAGCGTTGGTTACAGCTCCTACGAGCAGTACTTC.

The rearrangement joins TRBV27 to TRBJ2-7; tentative D call: TRBD2 (5 bases). Trimming left V 1 base short and J 3 bases short, with 13 bases between. CDR3 length: 15 residues. In germline, CDR1 is MNHEY, CDR2 SMNVEV (reference sequence). The CDR3 coding sequence is TGTGCCAGCAGTTTATATCCAGAGGGAAACTACGAGCAGTACTTC. Its translation: CASSLYPEGNYEQYF.

The genes are TRBV19 and TRBJ2-7; the D gene is possibly TRBD1 (6 bases). Deletions cut 1 base from V and 1 base from J, with 17 bases between. The CDR3 has 17 amino acids. Germline CDR1 LNHDA, CDR2 SQIVND (reference sequence). Here the CDR3 DNA reads TGTGCCAGTAGTATAGGGGCGACAGGAACTCTTTCCTACGAGCAGTACTTC. Amino acid sequence: CASSIGATGTLSYEQYF.